These 25 T cell receptor beta chains were sequenced from one sample in a study of OX40 agonist ivuxolimab in advanced cancers. Receptors were amplified or captured by the immunoSEQ multiplex PCR assay. TCRdb limited this immuneACCESS table to in-frame rearrangements with V and J called. A share of clones is missing; checked studies link under half to unresolved V genes, and the rest is unexplained. The sample records 73,000 or so clones, roughly 90% of which are singletons. Clones ranked in the top ten supply under 10% of the sample. This material consisted of CD4+ or CD8+ T cells sorted from blood, taken in a trial of the OX40 agonist ivuxolimab. These receptors were collected from an adult with an advanced solid tumor such as melanoma, head and neck, liver or kidney cancer.

The chain couples TRBV9 to TRBJ1-6; 8 bases are shared with TRBD1. V trimming: 0 bases; J trimming: 9 bases; junction bases outside the gene matches: 2. The germline V gene has CDR1 SGDLS and CDR2 YYNGEE. The CDR3 totals 14 residues. CDR3 amino acids: CASSVGTGTSPLHF. In DNA, the CDR3 is TGTGCCAGCAGCGTAGGGACAGGGACTTCACCCCTCCACTTT.

The chain couples TRBV10-3 to TRBJ2-7, with 7 bases that match TRBD2. Germline V gives CDR1 ENHRY, CDR2 SYGVKD. With 7 bases clipped from V and 2 bases from J, the junction kept 5 bases outside the gene matches. CDR3 length equals 13 residues. The CDR3 DNA sequence: TGTGCCATCAATAGCGGGCGTACCTACGAGCAGTACTTC. The encoded protein is CAINSGRTYEQYF.

The chain links TRBV27 to TRBJ2-3; no reliable D call. Germline CDR1 MNHEY, CDR2 SMNVEV (reference sequence). Trimming took 6 bases from V and 2 from J, leaving 24 bases between them. CDR3 length: 18 residues. CDR3 sequence: CASSNIFDPGHATDTQYF. The CDR3 DNA is TGTGCCAGCAGCAATATTTTTGATCCCGGTCACGCCACAGATACGCAGTATTTT.

The chain uses TRBV6-5 and TRBJ2-7; no firm D call. The V end was cut by 2 bases, the J end by 0 bases, with 8 bases between. The CDR3 covers 14 residues. CDR1 is MNHEY and CDR2 is SVGAGI in the germline V gene. The CDR3 reads CASSYTLSSYEQYF. The CDR3 nucleotides read TGTGCCAGCAGTTACACGCTGAGCTCCTACGAGCAGTACTTC.

This clone turned up a few times. DNA of the CDR3: TGTGCCAGCAGCTTAGGGAGTCAGCCCCAGCATTTT. Protein product: CASSLGSQPQHF. The chain is built from TRBV7-2 and TRBJ1-5; no reliable D call. Germline V gene data show CDR1 as SGHTA and CDR2 as FQGNSA. V lost 1 base and J 6 bases, leaving 4 bases between the germline ends. This CDR3 contains 12 residues.

The V gene is TRBV7-8, the J gene TRBJ1-6; 10 nucleotides match TRBD1. Trimming took 5 bases from V and 11 from J; bases not matched to a gene: 9. The CDR3 is 15 amino acids. From germline, CDR1 is SGHVS and CDR2 FQNEAQ. The CDR3 region is CASSTPGQGRTPLHF. The CDR3 DNA is TGTGCCAGCAGCACCCCGGGACAGGGGCGAACACCCCTCCACTTT.

The count of this clone is one. The chain employs TRBV21-1 and TRBJ2-3; TRBD2, the D gene given by the table, was not confirmed from the DNA. TRBV21-1 is marked as a pseudogene. The CDR3 totals 20 residues. The DNA for the CDR3 is TGTGCCAGCCACGGGCGCTGCAGGGAGGGAACTCACGCAGGCACAGATACGCAGTATTTT. As protein: CASHGRCREGTHAGTDTQYF.

Only a few counts were recorded for this clone. The rearrangement uses TRBV2 and TRBJ1-1; TRBD1 might be the D (5 bases). V shed 11 bases and J shed 0 bases, with 16 bases lying between them. This CDR3 comprises 14 residues. From germline, CDR1 is SNHLY and CDR2 FYNNEI. CDR3 in amino acids: CAYQKGAMNTEAFF. CDR3 DNA: TGTGCCTATCAGAAAGGGGCCATGAACACTGAAGCTTTCTTT.

The rearrangement links TRBV9 to TRBJ2-2; D is possibly TRBD1 (6 bases). The V gene lost 3 bases and the J gene lost 6 bases, with 9 bases spanning the gap. The CDR3 covers 13 residues. Germline CDR1 SGDLS, CDR2 YYNGEE. CDR3 in DNA: TGTGCCAGCAGCGGGACAGATCCCGGGGAGCTGTTTTTT. This codes for CASSGTDPGELFF.

The rearrangement links TRBV2 to TRBJ1-5, with 10 nucleotides matching TRBD1. The CDR3 sequence is 17 residues long. CDR1 is SNHLY and CDR2 is FYNNEI in the germline V gene. Trimming removed 1 base from V and 6 bases from J; junction bases left unmatched: 9. CDR3 nucleotides: TGTGCCAGCAGTGAAGAGGGGGACAGGGGCAGGGGTCAGCCCCAGCATTTT. It yields the protein CASSEEGDRGRGQPQHF.

This rearrangement joins TRBV15 to TRBJ1-2; no definite D call. Germline-derived CDR1 and CDR2 are LNHNV and YYDKDF (reference sequence). V gave up 5 bases and J gave up 4 bases, with 11 bases separating them. The CDR3 contains 13 residues. The DNA of the CDR3 is TGTGCCACCAGCTCCCGTGCCCGCTATGGCTACACCTTC. Amino acid sequence: CATSSRARYGYTF. The full variable domain, with the rest looked up from reference TRBV15 and TRBJ1-2, is DAMVIQNPRYQVTQFGKPVTLSCSQTLNHNVMYWYQQKSSQAPKLLFHYYDKDFNNEADTPDNFQSRRPNTSFCFLDIRSPGLGDTAMYLCATSSRARYGYTFGSGTRLTVV.

The V and J genes are TRBV6-5 and TRBJ1-2; D uncertain. V was shortened by 0 bases and J by 5 bases, with 10 bases between the two germline ends. This CDR3 has 14 amino acids. CDR1 is MNHEY and CDR2 is SVGAGI in the germline V gene. The CDR3 loop reads CASSYSAAAYGYTF. The CDR3 DNA follows: TGTGCCAGCAGTTACTCGGCGGCAGCTTATGGCTACACCTTC.

The chain is built from TRBV12-5 and TRBJ1-5, with 7 nucleotides matching TRBD1. The CDR3 runs 16 residues. V gave up 0 bases and J gave up 4 bases; unmatched junction bases: 6. Germline-derived CDR1 and CDR2 are LGHNT and FRNRAP. The CDR3 protein is CASGLVLDRRNQPQHF. CDR3 nucleotide sequence: TGTGCTAGTGGTTTGGTCCTGGACAGGAGAAATCAGCCCCAGCATTTT.

The rearrangement joins TRBV4-3 to TRBJ2-7; TRBD1 matches 8 bases. Trimming took 0 bases from V and 0 from J; bases not matched to a gene: 4. This CDR3 is built from 16 residues. Germline V gives CDR1 LGHNA, CDR2 YSLEER. This chain's CDR3 is CASSQDEGQASYEQYF. CDR3 nucleotide sequence: TGCGCCAGCAGCCAAGATGAGGGACAGGCCTCCTACGAGCAGTACTTC.

The J gene is TRBJ2-7, the V gene TRBV2, with no clear D. The germline V gene encodes CDR1 SNHLY and CDR2 FYNNEI. This CDR3 is built from 10 residues. V lost 7 bases and J 3 bases, leaving 4 bases between the germline ends. This chain's CDR3 is CASNGYEQYF. CDR3 DNA: TGTGCCAGCAACGGCTACGAGCAGTACTTC.

The genes are TRBV9 and TRBJ2-7; 7 positions agree with TRBD1. CDR3 size: 15 residues. Trimming cost V 4 bases and J 2 bases; bases outside gene matches: 9. Per germline, CDR1 SGDLS and CDR2 YYNGEE. The CDR3 nucleotides read TGTGCCAGCAGCTTGGGGCAGGGGGTTCCCTACGAGCAGTACTTC. It codes for CASSLGQGVPYEQYF. The full variable domain, with the rest looked up from reference TRBV9 and TRBJ2-7, is DSGVTQTPKHLITATGQRVTLRCSPRSGDLSVYWYQQSLDQGLQFLIQYYNGEERAKGNILERFSAQQFPDLHSELNLSSLELGDSALYFCASSLGQGVPYEQYFGPGTRLTVT.

This chain joins TRBV11-2 and TRBJ2-7, with D perhaps TRBD1 (6 bases). V was shortened by 1 base and J by 3 bases, with 10 bases between the two germline ends. Germline CDR1 reads SGHAT; CDR2 reads FQNNGV. The CDR3 covers 14 residues. The CDR3 spells CASSLVGAVYEQYF. The CDR3 coding sequence is TGTGCCAGCAGCTTAGTGGGGGCCGTCTACGAGCAGTACTTC.

The chain employs TRBV5-6 and TRBJ1-4; 10 bases fit TRBD1. Germline CDR1 SGHDT, CDR2 YYEEEE. V lost 3 bases, J lost 8 bases, and 7 bases stayed unmatched. The CDR3 has 15 amino acids. The CDR3 region is CASSSPGTGEEKLFF. The CDR3 DNA follows: TGTGCCAGCAGCTCTCCCGGGACAGGGGAGGAAAAACTGTTTTTT.

The V call is TRBV6-1, the J call TRBJ2-2, with D maybe TRBD1 (5 bases). CDR1 MNHNS and CDR2 SASEGT come from the germline V gene. V was trimmed by 1 base and J by 6 bases, leaving 9 bases between them. The CDR3 loop spans 14 amino acids. Here the CDR3 reads CASSEGRAAGELFF. CDR3 sequence (DNA): TGTGCCAGCAGTGAAGGCAGGGCGGCCGGGGAGCTGTTTTTT.

The J gene is TRBJ1-1, the V gene TRBV5-1; 8 nucleotides align to TRBD1. The germline gives CDR1 SGHRS, CDR2 YFSETQ. The CDR3 consists of 17 residues. Trimming took 4 bases from V and 0 from J; bases not matched to a gene: 11. CDR3 DNA: TGCGCCAGCAGCCCAACCGACAGGGGCCGGTTGAACACTGAAGCTTTCTTT. Translating it yields CASSPTDRGRLNTEAFF.

The chain recombines TRBV4-3 with TRBJ2-3; a possible D gene is TRBD2 (6 bases). The CDR3 sequence is 17 residues long. V was clipped by 0 bases and J by 0 bases, with 13 bases between them. Germline V lookup: CDR1 LGHNA, CDR2 YSLEER. The CDR3 sequence is CASSQDLTGASTDTQYF. For the CDR3, the DNA is TGCGCCAGCAGCCAAGACCTCACGGGAGCTAGCACAGATACGCAGTATTTT.

In DNA, the CDR3 is TGTGCCAGCAGCTTCGCGGGGGGTACGGGCACTGAAGCTTTCTTT. This sequence encodes CASSFAGGTGTEAFF. J is TRBJ1-1 and V is TRBV5-5, with a possible D match to TRBD1 (5 bases). CDR1 is SGHKS and CDR2 is YYEKEE in the germline V gene (reference sequence). The CDR3 runs 15 residues. Between the trimmed V and J ends, which lost 2 bases and 4 bases, there was a span of 15 bases. The full variable domain, rest sourced from reference TRBV5-5 and TRBJ1-1, is DAGVTQSPTHLIKTRGQQVTLRCSPISGHKSVSWYQQVLGQGPQFIFQYYEKEERGRGNFPDRFSARQFPNYSSELNVNALLLGDSALYLCASSFAGGTGTEAFFGQGTRLTVV.

The chain combines TRBV18 with TRBJ2-3, with a weak D call TRBD1 (5 bases). Germline CDR1 and CDR2: KGHSH and LQKENI. V gave up 3 bases and J gave up 0 bases, with 10 bases separating them. The CDR3 is made up of 15 amino acids. CDR3: CASSPRQLSTDTQYF. DNA for the CDR3: TGTGCCAGCTCACCGAGACAGTTGAGCACAGATACGCAGTATTTT. The variable domain in full, with the rest retrieved from reference TRBV18 and TRBJ2-3, is NAGVMQNPRHLVRRRGQEARLRCSPMKGHSHVYWYRQLPEEGLKFMVYLQKENIIDESGMPKERFSAEFPKEGPSILRIQQVVRGDSAAYFCASSPRQLSTDTQYFGPGTRLTVL.

The genes are TRBV5-4 and TRBJ2-7, with D maybe TRBD2 (5 bases). Germline V lookup: CDR1 SGHNT, CDR2 YYREEE (reference sequence). V dropped 0 bases and J dropped 6 bases, with 16 bases sitting between them. The CDR3 runs 15 residues. CDR3 amino acids: CASSLVGLPPSEQYF. CDR3 in DNA: TGTGCCAGCAGCTTGGTCGGACTCCCCCCTAGCGAGCAGTACTTC.

This chain uses TRBV10-3 with TRBJ1-2; D is unresolved. This CDR3 contains 13 residues. The germline V gene has CDR1 ENHRY and CDR2 SYGVKD. V was pared by 0 bases and J by 7 bases, with 9 bases between. As DNA, the CDR3 is TGTGCCATCAGTGAGTCTTGGGAATTTGGCTACACCTTC. Translation gives CAISESWEFGYTF.